Listed below are T cell receptor beta chains from one sample, sequenced in a study of blood T cell repertoires in COVID-19. Some clones are missing from TCRdb's copy, which holds only in-frame ones; the method was immunoSEQ multiplex PCR. The sample yields tens of thousands of clones, more than 85% seen once. Sample: peripheral blood. Receptors were obtained from a human donor with active COVID-19. The donor label of this sample is uncertain. Both conserved end residues are part of each CDR3. The order of the fields is J gene, D gene, clone size, V gene, CDR3 protein, CDR3 DNA. The D gene is left open where the match is weak. Clone size appears in some rows only: once, few, many, or a class for an expanded clone.

TRBJ2-7 . . TRBV6-5 CASRVSGSYEQYF TGTGCCAGCAGGGTATCCGGCTCCTACGAGCAGTACTTC
TRBJ2-7 TRBD1 . TRBV5-1 CASSSGQAENYEQYF TGCGCCAGCAGCTCCGGACAGGCCGAAAACTACGAGCAGTACTTC
TRBJ2-3 TRBD1 . TRBV29-1 CSVQRTGSTDTQYF TGCAGCGTGCAAAGGACAGGGAGCACAGATACGCAGTATTTT
TRBJ1-2 . once TRBV11-2 CASSAMNRPREDGYTF TGTGCCAGCAGCGCCATGAACAGGCCCCGAGAGGATGGCTACACCTTC
TRBJ1-1 TRBD1 . TRBV2 CASRGTTGGTEAFF TGTGCCAGCAGGGGGACAACAGGGGGCACTGAAGCTTTCTTT
TRBJ1-6 . . TRBV5-1 CASSLGDSTPLHF TGCGCCAGCAGCTTGGGTGACAGTACACCCCTCCACTTT
TRBJ1-2 TRBD1 . TRBV5-4 CASRKTGADYGYTF TGTGCCAGCAGGAAGACAGGGGCGGACTATGGCTACACCTTC
TRBJ1-1 . . TRBV3-1/TRBV3-2 CASSPLGDNTEAFF TGTGCCAGCAGCCCCCTCGGGGATAACACTGAAGCTTTCTTT
TRBJ1-2 TRBD1 . TRBV6-6 CASSYVQGNYGYTF TGTGCCAGCAGTTACGTACAGGGGAACTATGGCTACACCTTC
TRBJ1-2 TRBD1 . TRBV7-8 CASSLAGGTGYGYTF TGTGCCAGCAGCTTAGCTGGGGGGACAGGGTATGGCTACACCTTC
TRBJ1-2 TRBD1 once TRBV6-5 CASTTGSYGYTF TGTGCCAGCACGACAGGGTCCTATGGCTACACCTTC
TRBJ2-1 TRBD1 . TRBV4-2 CASSQTPGQGANNEQFF TGTGCCAGCAGCCAAACTCCGGGACAGGGGGCCAACAATGAGCAGTTCTTC
TRBJ2-7 TRBD1 once TRBV5-5 CASSLDTGDSYEQYF TGTGCCAGCAGCTTAGATACAGGGGACTCCTACGAGCAGTACTTC
TRBJ2-2 TRBD1 . TRBV5-1 CASRIGTGNTFANTGELFF TGCGCCAGCCGGATAGGGACAGGGAACACCTTCGCGAACACCGGGGAGCTGTTTTTT
TRBJ2-1 . few TRBV6-5 CASSYGVTANNEQFF TGTGCCAGCAGTTACGGGGTGACAGCTAACAATGAGCAGTTCTTC
TRBJ2-1 TRBD2 few TRBV10-3 CAISEQLAGLYNEQFF TGTGCCATCAGTGAGCAGCTAGCGGGTCTCTACAATGAGCAGTTCTTC
TRBJ1-4 . . TRBV7-9 CASSFGQRGEKLFF TGTGCCAGCAGCTTCGGACAGCGGGGTGAAAAACTGTTTTTT
TRBJ2-1 . . TRBV9 CASSVRQAPNGYNEQFF TGTGCCAGCAGCGTAAGACAGGCTCCTAACGGTTACAATGAGCAGTTCTTC
TRBJ2-7 TRBD1 . TRBV2 CASSVGTGPYEQYF TGTGCCAGCAGTGTCGGGACAGGGCCCTACGAGCAGTACTTC
TRBJ2-6 TRBD1 few TRBV28 CASSYTGVGANVLTF TGTGCCAGCAGCTATACAGGGGTCGGGGCCAACGTCCTGACTTTC
TRBJ2-7 . few TRBV4-1 CASSQDGAGGIYEQYF TGCGCCAGCAGCCAAGACGGAGCGGGCGGGATATACGAGCAGTACTTC
TRBJ2-2 TRBD1 . TRBV20-1 CSASKGALRRNTGELFF TGCAGTGCTAGTAAGGGGGCTCTCAGAAGGAACACCGGGGAGCTGTTTTTT
TRBJ2-7 . . TRBV18 CASSPQGGAYEQYF TGTGCCAGCTCACCTCAGGGGGGAGCCTACGAGCAGTACTTC
TRBJ2-7 TRBD1 . TRBV27 CASTDRAYEQYF TGTGCCAGCACCGACAGGGCCTACGAGCAGTACTTC
TRBJ1-1 . . TRBV5-4 CASSPYPNTEAFF TGTGCCAGCAGCCCCTACCCGAACACTGAAGCTTTCTTT
TRBJ1-6 . . TRBV7-2 CASSLDPRSGISPLHF TGTGCCAGCAGCTTAGATCCTCGGTCAGGGATTTCACCCCTCCACTTT
TRBJ2-7 . . TRBV14 CASSQDFSSLVFYEQYF TGTGCCAGCAGCCAGGATTTCTCTAGTTTGGTTTTCTACGAGCAGTACTTC
TRBJ2-7 . . TRBV29-1 CSVEELDSYEQYF TGCAGCGTTGAAGAATTGGACTCTTACGAGCAGTACTTC
TRBJ1-1 . . TRBV28 CASSPNGLVSTEAFF TGTGCCAGCAGTCCCAACGGACTCGTTAGCACTGAAGCTTTCTTT
TRBJ2-2 TRBD1 . TRBV11-2 CASRAGTGVSGELFF TGTGCCAGCAGGGCCGGGACAGGGGTGTCCGGGGAGCTGTTTTTT
TRBJ2-2 . . TRBV11-3 CASSLSTGELFF TGTGCCAGCAGCCTGTCCACCGGGGAGCTGTTTTTT
TRBJ1-1 . . TRBV2 CATLGEGFRTEAFF TGTGCCACCCTCGGTGAGGGATTTCGCACTGAAGCTTTCTTT
TRBJ2-7 . . TRBV2 CATSQNRGREQYF TGTGCCACTTCCCAGAATCGAGGGCGCGAGCAGTACTTC
TRBJ1-3 . . TRBV19 CASSISAGNTIYF TGTGCCAGTAGTATCTCCGCTGGAAACACCATATATTTT
TRBJ2-3 . . TRBV7-8 CASSLWGEGGTDTQYF TGTGCCAGCAGCTTATGGGGGGAGGGGGGCACAGATACGCAGTATTTT
TRBJ1-2 . . TRBV9 CASSQGQGRYGYTF TGTGCCAGCAGCCAGGGGCAGGGAAGGTATGGCTACACCTTC
TRBJ2-7 . . TRBV5-4 CASSLVGANEQYF TGTGCCAGCAGCTTGGTAGGGGCCAACGAGCAGTACTTC
TRBJ1-5 TRBD1 . TRBV6-5 CASSYDRVGQPQHF TGTGCCAGCAGTTACGACAGGGTAGGACAGCCCCAGCATTTT
TRBJ1-5 . . TRBV6-5 CASSYSGRGNQPQHF TGTGCCAGCAGTTACTCTGGAAGGGGTAATCAGCCCCAGCATTTT
TRBJ2-1 . . TRBV7-2 CASSSTFGNEQFF TGTGCCAGCAGCTCGACTTTCGGGAATGAGCAGTTCTTC
TRBJ2-1 TRBD2 . TRBV5-4 CASSLGLAITYNEQFF TGTGCCAGCAGCTTGGGACTAGCGATTACCTACAATGAGCAGTTCTTC
TRBJ2-7 . once TRBV9 CASSPETGSYEQYF TGTGCCAGCAGCCCAGAGACAGGCTCCTACGAGCAGTACTTC